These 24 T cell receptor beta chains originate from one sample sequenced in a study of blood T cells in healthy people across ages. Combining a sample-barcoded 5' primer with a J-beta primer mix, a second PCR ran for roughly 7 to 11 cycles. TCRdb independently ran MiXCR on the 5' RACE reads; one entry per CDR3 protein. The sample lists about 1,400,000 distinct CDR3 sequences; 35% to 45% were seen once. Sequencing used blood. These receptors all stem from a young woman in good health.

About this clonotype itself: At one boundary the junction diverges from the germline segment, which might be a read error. The CDR3 DNA is TGCGCCAGCAGCTTACTAGCGGGATCAGAAGATACGCCGTATTTT. The encoded protein is CASSLLAGSEDTPYF. The rearrangement joins TRBV5-1 to TRBJ2-3; TRBD2 matches 10 bases. The CDR3 extends over 15 amino acids. Germline values: CDR1 SGHRS, CDR2 YFSETQ.

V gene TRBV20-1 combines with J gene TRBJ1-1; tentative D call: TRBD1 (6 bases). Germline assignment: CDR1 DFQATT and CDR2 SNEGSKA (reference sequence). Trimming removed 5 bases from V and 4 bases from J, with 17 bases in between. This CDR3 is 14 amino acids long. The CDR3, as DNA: TGCAGTGCTGACCCCTGGGGGGGCAGCACTGAAGCTTTCTTT. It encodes CSADPWGGSTEAFF.

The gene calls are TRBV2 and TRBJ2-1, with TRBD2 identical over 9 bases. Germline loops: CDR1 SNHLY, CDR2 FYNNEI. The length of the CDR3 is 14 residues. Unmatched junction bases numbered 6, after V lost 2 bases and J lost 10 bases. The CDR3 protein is CASSETLAGREQFF. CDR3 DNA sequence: TGTGCCAGCAGTGAAACCCTAGCGGGGAGGGAGCAGTTCTTC.

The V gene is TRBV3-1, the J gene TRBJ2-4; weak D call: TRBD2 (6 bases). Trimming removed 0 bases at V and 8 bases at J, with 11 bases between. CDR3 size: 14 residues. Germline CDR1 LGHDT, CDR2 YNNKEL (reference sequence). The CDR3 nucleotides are TGTGCCAGCAGCCAAGAAGGTAGGAGGGACATTCAGTACTTC. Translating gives CASSQEGRRDIQYF.

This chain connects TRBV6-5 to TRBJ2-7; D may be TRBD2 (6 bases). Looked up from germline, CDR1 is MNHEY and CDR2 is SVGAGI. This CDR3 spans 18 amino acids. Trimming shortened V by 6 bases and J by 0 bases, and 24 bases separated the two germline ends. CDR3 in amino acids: CASSLGLATPTSSYEQYF. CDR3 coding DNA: TGTGCCAGCAGCTTGGGACTCGCCACTCCTACAAGCTCCTACGAGCAGTACTTC.

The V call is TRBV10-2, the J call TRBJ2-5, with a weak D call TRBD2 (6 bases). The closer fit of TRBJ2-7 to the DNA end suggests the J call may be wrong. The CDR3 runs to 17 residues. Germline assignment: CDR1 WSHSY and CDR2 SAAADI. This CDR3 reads CASSDRAAAGSIYEQYF. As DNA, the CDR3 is TGCGCCAGCAGTGATCGTGCGGCGGCGGGGTCGATCTACGAGCAGTACTTC.

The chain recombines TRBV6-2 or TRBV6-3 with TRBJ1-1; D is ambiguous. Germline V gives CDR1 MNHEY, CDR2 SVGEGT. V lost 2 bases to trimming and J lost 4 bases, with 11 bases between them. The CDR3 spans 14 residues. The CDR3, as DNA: TGTGCCAGCAGTTACGGTTTCAGTTCCACTGAAGCTTTCTTT. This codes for CASSYGFSSTEAFF.

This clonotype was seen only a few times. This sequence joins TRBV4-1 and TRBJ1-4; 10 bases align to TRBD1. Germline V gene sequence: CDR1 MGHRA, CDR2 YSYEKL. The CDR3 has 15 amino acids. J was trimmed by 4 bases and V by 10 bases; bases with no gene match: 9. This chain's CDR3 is CATRDRGGGNEKLFF. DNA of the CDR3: TGCGCCACCCGGGACAGGGGAGGGGGTAATGAAAAACTGTTTTTT.

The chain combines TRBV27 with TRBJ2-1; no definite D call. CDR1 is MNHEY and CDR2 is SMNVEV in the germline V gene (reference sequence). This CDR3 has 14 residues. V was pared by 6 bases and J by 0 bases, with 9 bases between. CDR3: CASSVLDSYNEQFF. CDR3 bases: TGTGCCAGCAGCGTTCTTGACTCCTACAATGAGCAGTTCTTC.

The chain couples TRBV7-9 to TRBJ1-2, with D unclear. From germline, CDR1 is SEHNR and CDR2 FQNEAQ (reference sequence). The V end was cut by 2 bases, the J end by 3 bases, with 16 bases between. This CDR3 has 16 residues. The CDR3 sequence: CASSLTQPSLDYGYTF. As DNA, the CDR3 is TGTGCCAGCAGCTTAACACAGCCAAGCCTGGACTATGGCTACACCTTC.

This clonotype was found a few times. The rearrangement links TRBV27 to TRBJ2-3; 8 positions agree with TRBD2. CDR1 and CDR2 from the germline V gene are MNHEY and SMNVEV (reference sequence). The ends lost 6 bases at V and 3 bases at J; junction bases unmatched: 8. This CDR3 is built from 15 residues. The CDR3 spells CASSRLSGGTDTQYF. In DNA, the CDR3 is TGTGCCAGCAGCCGCCTGAGCGGGGGTACAGATACGCAGTATTTT.

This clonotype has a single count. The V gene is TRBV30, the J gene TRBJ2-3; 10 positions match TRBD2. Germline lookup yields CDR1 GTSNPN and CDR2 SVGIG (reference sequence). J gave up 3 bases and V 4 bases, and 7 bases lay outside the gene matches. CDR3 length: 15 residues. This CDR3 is CAWNLLAGKTDTQYF. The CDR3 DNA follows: TGTGCCTGGAATCTACTAGCGGGGAAAACAGATACGCAGTATTTT.

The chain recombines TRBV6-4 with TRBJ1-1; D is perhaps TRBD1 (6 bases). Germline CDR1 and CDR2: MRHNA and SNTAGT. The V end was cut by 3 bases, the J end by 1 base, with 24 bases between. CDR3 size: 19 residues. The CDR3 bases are TGTGCCAGCAGTGAACACGGGGGCAGGGTCGGATTTGGGAACACTGAAGCTTTCTTT. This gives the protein CASSEHGGRVGFGNTEAFF.

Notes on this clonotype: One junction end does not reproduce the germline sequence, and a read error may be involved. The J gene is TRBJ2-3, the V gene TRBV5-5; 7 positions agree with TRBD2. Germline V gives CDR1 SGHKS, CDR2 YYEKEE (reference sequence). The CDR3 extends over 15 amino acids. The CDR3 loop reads CASSFAGVVTDAQYF. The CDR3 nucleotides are TGTGCCAGCAGCTTTGCGGGAGTCGTCACAGATGCGCAGTATTTT. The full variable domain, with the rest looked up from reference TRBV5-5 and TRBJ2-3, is DAGVTQSPTHLIKTRGQQVTLRCSPISGHKSVSWYQQVLGQGPQFIFQYYEKEERGRGNFPDRFSARQFPNYSSELNVNALLLGDSALYLCASSFAGVVTDAQYFGPGTRLTVL.

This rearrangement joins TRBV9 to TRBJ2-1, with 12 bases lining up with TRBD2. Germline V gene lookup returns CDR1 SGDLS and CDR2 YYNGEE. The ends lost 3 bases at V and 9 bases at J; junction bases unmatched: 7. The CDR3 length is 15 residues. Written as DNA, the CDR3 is TGTGCCAGCAGCGCGGCTAGCGGGGGGGCTATTGAGCAGTTCTTC. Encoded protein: CASSAASGGAIEQFF.

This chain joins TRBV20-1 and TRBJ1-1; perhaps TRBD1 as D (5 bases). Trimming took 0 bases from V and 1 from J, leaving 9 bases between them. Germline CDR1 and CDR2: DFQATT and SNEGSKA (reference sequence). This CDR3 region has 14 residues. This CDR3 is CSARDAQGNTEAFF. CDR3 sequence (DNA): TGCAGTGCTAGAGATGCCCAGGGGAACACTGAAGCTTTCTTT.

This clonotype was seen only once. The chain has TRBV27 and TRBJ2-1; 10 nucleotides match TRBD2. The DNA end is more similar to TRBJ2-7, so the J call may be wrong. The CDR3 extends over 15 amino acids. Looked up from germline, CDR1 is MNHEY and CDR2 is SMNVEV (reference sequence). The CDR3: CASSSNGLADNEQYF. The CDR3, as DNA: TGTGCCAGCAGTTCTAACGGACTAGCGGACAATGAGCAGTACTTC.

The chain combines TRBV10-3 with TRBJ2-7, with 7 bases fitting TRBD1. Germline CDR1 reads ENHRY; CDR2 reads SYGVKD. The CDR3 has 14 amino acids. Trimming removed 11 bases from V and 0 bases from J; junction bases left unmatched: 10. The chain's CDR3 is CAFCTGTVSYEQYF. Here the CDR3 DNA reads TGTGCCTTCTGTACCGGGACAGTCTCCTACGAGCAGTACTTC.

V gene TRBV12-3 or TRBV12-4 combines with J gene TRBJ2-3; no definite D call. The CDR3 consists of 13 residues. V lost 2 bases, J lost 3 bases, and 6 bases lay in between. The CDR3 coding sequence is TGTGCCAGCAGTTTAAGGCAGACAGATACGCAGTATTTT. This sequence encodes CASSLRQTDTQYF.

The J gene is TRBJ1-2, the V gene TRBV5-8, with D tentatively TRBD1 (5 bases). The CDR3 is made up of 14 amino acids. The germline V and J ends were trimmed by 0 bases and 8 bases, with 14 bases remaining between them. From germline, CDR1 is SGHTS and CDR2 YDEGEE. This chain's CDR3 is CASSLAGQGRGYTF. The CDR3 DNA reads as TGTGCCAGCAGCTTGGCCGGCCAGGGAAGGGGCTACACCTTC.

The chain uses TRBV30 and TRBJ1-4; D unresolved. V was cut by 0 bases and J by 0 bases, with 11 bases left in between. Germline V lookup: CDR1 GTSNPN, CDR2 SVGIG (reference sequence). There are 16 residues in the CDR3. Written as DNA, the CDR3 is TGTGCCTGGAGTGTCGGTAGGACCTCAACTAATGAAAAACTGTTTTTT. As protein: CAWSVGRTSTNEKLFF.

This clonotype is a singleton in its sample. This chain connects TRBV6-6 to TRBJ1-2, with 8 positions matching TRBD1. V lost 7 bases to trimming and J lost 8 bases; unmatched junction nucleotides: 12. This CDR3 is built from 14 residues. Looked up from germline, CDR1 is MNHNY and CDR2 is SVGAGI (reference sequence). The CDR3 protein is CASNGDRSSGGYTF. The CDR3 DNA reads TGTGCCAGCAACGGGGACAGGTCCTCGGGGGGCTACACCTTC.

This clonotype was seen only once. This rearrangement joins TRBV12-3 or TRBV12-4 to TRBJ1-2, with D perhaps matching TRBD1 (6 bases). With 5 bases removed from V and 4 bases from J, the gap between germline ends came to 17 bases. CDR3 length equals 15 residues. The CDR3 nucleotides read TGTGCCAGCAGTCAAAGCGGGACAAAGTCCTATGGCTACACCTTC. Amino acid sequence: CASSQSGTKSYGYTF.

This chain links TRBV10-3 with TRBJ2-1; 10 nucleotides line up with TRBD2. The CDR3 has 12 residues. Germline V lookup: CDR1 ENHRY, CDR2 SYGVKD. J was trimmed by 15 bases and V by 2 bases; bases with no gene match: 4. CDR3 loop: CAISEPAGGLFF. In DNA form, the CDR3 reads TGTGCCATCAGTGAGCCAGCGGGGGGGCTGTTCTTC.